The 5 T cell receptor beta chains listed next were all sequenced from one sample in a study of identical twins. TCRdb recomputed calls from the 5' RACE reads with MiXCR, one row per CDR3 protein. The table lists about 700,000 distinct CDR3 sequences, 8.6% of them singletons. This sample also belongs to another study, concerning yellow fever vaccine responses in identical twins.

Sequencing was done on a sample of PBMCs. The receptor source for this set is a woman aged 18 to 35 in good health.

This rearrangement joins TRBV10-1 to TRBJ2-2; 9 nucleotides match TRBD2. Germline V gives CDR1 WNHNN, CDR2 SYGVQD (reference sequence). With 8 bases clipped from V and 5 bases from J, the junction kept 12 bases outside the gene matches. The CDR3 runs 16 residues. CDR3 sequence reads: CASPWRSGGRTGELFF. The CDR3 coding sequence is TGCGCCAGCCCATGGAGGAGCGGGGGGCGAACCGGGGAGCTGTTTTTT.

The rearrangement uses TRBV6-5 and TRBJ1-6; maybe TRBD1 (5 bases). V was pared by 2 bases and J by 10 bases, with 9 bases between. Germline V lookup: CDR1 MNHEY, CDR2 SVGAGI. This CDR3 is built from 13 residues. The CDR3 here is CASSYRGGSPLHF. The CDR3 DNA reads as TGTGCCAGCAGTTACAGGGGTGGCTCACCCCTCCACTTT.

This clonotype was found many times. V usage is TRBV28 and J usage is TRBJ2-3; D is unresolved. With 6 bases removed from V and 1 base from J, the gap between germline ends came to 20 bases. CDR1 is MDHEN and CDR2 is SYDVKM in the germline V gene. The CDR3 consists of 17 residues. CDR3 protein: CASSIPDGGVRTDTQYF. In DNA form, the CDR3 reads TGTGCCAGCAGCATACCCGACGGTGGGGTGCGCACAGATACGCAGTATTTT.

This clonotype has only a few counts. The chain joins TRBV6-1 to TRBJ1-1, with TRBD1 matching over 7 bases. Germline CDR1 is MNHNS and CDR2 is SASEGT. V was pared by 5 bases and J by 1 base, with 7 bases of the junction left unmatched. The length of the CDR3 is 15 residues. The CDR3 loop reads CASSPKGAPNTEAFF. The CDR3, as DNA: TGTGCCAGCAGTCCGAAGGGGGCGCCGAACACTGAAGCTTTCTTT.

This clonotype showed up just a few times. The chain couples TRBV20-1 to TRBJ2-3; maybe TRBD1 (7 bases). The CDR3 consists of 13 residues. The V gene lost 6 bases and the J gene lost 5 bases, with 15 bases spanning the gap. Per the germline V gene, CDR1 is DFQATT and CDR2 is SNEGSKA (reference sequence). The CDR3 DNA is TGCAGTGCCTCAGGGCAGGGGGGAGATACGCAGTATTTT. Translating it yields CSASGQGGDTQYF.